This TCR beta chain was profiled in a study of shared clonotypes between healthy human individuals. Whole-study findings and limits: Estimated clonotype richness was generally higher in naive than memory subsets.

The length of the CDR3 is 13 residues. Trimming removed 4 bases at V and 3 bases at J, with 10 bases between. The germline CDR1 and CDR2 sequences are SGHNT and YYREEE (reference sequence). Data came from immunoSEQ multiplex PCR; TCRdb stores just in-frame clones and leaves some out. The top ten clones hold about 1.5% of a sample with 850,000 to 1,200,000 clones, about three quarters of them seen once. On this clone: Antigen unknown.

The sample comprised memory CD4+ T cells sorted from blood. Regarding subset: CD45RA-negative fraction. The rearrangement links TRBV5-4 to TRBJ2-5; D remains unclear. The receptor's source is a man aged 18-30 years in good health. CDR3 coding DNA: TGTGCCAGCAGCACACCAAATGAAGAGACCCAGTACTTC. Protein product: CASSTPNEETQYF.